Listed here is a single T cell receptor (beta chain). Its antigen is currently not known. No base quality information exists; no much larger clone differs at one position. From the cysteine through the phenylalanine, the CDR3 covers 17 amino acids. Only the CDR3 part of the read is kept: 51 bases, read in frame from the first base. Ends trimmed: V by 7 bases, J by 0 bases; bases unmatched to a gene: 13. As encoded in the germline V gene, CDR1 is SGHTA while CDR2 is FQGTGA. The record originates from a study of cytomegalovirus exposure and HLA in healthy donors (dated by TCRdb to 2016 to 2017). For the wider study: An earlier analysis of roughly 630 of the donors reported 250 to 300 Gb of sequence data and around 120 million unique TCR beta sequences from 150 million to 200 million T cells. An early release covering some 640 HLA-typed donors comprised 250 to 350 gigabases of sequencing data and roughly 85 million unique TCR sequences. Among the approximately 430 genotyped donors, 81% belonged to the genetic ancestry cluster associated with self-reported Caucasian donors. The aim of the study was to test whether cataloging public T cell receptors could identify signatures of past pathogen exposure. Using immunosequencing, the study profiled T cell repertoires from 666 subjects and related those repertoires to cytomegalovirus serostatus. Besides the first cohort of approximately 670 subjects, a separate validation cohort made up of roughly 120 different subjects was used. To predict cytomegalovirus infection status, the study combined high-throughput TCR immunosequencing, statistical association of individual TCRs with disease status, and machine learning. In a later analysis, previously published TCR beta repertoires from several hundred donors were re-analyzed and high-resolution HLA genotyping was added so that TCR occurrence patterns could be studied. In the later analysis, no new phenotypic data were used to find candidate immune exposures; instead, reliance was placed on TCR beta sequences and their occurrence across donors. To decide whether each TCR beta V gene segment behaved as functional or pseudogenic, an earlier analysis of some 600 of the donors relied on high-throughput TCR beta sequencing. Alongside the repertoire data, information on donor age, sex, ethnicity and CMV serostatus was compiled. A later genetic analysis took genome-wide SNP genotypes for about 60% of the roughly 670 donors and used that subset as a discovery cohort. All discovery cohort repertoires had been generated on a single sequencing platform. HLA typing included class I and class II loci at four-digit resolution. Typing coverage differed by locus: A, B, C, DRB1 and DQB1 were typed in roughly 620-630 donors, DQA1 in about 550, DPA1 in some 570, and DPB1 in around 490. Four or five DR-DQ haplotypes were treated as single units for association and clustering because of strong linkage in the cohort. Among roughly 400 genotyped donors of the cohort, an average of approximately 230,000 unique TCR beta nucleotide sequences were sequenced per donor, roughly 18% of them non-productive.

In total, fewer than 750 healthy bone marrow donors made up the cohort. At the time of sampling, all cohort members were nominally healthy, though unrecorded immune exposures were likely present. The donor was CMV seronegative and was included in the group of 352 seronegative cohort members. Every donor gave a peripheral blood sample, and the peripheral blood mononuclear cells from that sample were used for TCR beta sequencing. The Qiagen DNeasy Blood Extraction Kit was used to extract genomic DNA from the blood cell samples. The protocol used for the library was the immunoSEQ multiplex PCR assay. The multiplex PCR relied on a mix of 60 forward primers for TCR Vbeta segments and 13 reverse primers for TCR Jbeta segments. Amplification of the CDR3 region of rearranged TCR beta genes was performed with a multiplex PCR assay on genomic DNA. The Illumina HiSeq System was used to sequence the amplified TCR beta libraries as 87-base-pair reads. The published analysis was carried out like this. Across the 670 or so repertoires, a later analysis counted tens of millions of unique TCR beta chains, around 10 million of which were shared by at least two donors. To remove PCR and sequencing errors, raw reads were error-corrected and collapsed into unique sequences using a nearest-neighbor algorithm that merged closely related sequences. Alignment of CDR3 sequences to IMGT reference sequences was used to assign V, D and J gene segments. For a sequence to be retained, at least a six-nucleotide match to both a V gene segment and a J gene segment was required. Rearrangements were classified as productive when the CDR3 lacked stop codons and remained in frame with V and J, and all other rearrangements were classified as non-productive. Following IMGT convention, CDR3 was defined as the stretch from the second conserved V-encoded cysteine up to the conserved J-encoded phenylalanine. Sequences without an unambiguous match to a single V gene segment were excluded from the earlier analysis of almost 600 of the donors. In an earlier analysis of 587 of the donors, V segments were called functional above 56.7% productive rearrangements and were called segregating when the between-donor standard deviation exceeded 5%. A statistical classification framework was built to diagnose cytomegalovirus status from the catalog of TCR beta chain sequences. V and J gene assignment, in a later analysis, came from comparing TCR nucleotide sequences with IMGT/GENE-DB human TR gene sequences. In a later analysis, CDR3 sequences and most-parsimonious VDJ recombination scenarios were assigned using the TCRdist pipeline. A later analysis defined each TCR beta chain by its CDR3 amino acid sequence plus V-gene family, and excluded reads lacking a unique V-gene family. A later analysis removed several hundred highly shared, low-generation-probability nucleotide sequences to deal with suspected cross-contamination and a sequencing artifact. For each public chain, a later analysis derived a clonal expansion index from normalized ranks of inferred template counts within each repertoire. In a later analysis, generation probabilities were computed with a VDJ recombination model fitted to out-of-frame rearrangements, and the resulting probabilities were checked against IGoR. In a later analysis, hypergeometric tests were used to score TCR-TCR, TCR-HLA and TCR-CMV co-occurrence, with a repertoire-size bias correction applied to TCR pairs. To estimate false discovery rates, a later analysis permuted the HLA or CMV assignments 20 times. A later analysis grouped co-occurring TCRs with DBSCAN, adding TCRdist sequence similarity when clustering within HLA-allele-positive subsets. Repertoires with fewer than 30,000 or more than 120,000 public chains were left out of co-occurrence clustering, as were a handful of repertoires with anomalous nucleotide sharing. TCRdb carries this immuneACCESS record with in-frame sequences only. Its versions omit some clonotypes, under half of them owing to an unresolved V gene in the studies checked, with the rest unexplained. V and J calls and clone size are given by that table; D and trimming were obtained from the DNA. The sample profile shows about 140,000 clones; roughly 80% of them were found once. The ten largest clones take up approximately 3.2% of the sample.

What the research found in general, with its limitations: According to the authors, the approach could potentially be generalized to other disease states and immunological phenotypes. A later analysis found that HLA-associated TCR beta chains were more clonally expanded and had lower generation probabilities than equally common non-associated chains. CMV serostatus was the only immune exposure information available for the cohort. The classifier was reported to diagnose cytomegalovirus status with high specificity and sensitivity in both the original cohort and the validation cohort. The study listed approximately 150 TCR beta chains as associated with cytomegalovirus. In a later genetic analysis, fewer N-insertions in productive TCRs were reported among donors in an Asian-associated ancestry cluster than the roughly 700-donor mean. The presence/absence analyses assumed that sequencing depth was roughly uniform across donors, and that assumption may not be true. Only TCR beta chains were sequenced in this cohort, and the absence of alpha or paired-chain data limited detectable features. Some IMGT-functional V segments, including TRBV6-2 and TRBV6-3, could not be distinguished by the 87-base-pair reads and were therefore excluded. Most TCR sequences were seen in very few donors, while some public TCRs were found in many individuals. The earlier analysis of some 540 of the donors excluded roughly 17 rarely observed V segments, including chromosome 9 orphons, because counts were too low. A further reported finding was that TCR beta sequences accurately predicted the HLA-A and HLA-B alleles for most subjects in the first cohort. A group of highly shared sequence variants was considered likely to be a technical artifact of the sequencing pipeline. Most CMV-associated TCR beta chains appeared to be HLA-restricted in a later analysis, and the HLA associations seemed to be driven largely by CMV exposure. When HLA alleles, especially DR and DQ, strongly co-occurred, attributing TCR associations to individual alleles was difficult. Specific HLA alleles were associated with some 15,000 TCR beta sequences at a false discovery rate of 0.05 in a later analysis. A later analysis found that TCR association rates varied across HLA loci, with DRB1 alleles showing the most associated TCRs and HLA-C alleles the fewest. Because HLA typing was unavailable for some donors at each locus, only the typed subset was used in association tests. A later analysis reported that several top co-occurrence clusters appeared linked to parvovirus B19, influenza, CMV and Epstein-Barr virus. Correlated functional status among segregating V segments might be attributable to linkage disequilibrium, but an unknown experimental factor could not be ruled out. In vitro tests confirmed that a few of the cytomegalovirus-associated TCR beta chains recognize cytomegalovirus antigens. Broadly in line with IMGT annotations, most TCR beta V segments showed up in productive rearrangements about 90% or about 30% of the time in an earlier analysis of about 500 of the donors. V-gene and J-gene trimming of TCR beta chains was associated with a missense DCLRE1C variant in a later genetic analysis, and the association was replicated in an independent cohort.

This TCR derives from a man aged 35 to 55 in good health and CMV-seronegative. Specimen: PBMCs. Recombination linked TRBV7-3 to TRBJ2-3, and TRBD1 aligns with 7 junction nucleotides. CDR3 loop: CASTGTANLLSTDTQYF. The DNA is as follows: TGTGCCAGCACCGGGACAGCTAACCTCCTAAGCACAGATACGCAGTATTTT.